This T cell receptor (beta chain) was captured in a study of T cells in Graves' hyperthyroidism and ophthalmopathy (dated by TCRdb to 2018 to 2020). As for the study more broadly: Peripheral blood was collected at initial diagnosis, before any treatment. An independent validation cohort of around 19 hyperthyroidism patients and about 16 patients who later progressed to ophthalmopathy tested prospective prediction of ophthalmopathy. In addition, the study compared T-cell repertoires in thyroid tissue and in blood from six Graves' hyperthyroidism patients. Following sampling, methimazole starting at 30 mg daily was given to hyperthyroidism patients, and high-dose intravenous methylprednisolone was given to ophthalmopathy patients. To identify TCR V-J signatures that set the groups apart, the researchers used a discovery cohort of 100 patients, made up of approximately 43 with Graves' ophthalmopathy and 57 with stable Graves' hyperthyroidism. The roughly 100 discovery patients were randomly split 7:3 into training and test sets. According to the paper, TCR Vbeta CDR3 sequencing was carried out on 120 to 150 peripheral blood samples, which came from 40 to 45 ophthalmopathy, around 75 hyperthyroidism and roughly 17 progressor patients.

Stable Graves' hyperthyroidism was defined as the absence of progression to ophthalmopathy over 18 months of follow-up. Hyperthyroidism patients were aged 18 to 65 years and newly diagnosed, with disease duration of less than 2 months. The study excluded patients with uncontrolled infections, other autoimmune diseases, pregnancy or lactation. Diagnoses were based on clinical symptoms, serum thyroxine and TRAb, thyroid ultrasound and orbital computed tomography. Ficoll-Paque density gradient centrifugation was used to isolate PBMCs from approximately 11 ml of fresh peripheral blood. Trizol reagent was used to extract total RNA, and RNA quality was then checked on an Agilent 2100 Bioanalyzer. The germline V gene gives CDR1 as SGHTA and CDR2 as FQGTGA. From V the trimming removes 5 bases and from J it removes 2 bases, while the gene matches leave 13 bases of the junction unaccounted for. From the cysteine through the phenylalanine, the CDR3 covers 17 amino acids. The kept DNA is CDR3 alone, 51 bases in frame from the first base.

Results and caveats for the whole study, not just this receptor: In validation, the model predicted progression to ophthalmopathy with just under 71% sensitivity and roughly 72% specificity, a median of approximately 6.5 months before onset. Ophthalmopathy was separated from stable hyperthyroidism by a 13 V-J signature model, with approximately 89% sensitivity and about 81% specificity obtained in cross-validation and 80%/75% obtained in testing. No statistical method was used to set the sample size in advance, and investigators knew the group allocation. Most expanded thyroid clonotypes (frequency above 0.001) were also detected in blood, a finding suggesting that blood repertoires may reflect thyroid immune responses.

At least ten counts were recorded for this clonotype. What antigen it recognizes has not been identified. One base away there is no much larger clone; base qualities are not given. TCR beta CDR3 regions were amplified from RNA transcripts. A first-round RT-PCR of the TCR CDR3 used the HTBI primer set with the Qiagen OneStep RT-PCR kit. The libraries were constructed in a second round of multiplex PCR and then size-selected and purified. Paired-end sequencing of the libraries was performed with 100 bp reads on an Illumina HiSeq2000. The authors' pipeline ran thus. Raw data were processed with SOAPnuke, discarding reads with adapters, uncalled bases, mean Phred below 15, or no exact constant-primer or identifier match. COPE v1.2.5 was used to merge the high-quality paired reads, and each unique nucleotide sequence was defined as a clonotype. MiTCR v1.1 was used to align the clonotypes against IMGT TRBV, TRBD and TRBJ reference segments. Analysis was restricted to V-J combinations with a frequency above 0.0001, which covered roughly 99% of repertoires. The TCS score was defined as the ratio of F50 (clonal expansion) to E x V (chaos), calculated using BLOSUM62-based TCRdist between CDR3 peptides within each V-J. Welch's t-statistics and random forest reduced fewer than 600 V-J features to 10 to 15, which were used in a naive Bayes classifier (R e1071). Through fastp at Q25 and MiXCR, TCRdb rebuilt clones from the public reads, retaining in-frame beta chains. Entries are consolidated by CDR3 protein sequence, retaining the most common genes and DNA. TCRdb, rather than the study authors, made the V and J calls. The table for this sample lists roughly 740,000 distinct CDR3 sequences; less than 20% of them were counted only once. Under 10% of the sample is in the top ten clones.

Rearrangement joined TRBV7-3 to TRBJ2-3; the central 7 bases match TRBD1. The receptor was derived from a man in his late teens or twenties with Graves' hyperthyroidism. The sequenced material came from blood. The nucleotide sequence is TGTGCCAGCAGCCCCTTTGGGACAGACATTTCCACAGATACGCAGTATTTT. It is translated as CASSPFGTDISTDTQYF.